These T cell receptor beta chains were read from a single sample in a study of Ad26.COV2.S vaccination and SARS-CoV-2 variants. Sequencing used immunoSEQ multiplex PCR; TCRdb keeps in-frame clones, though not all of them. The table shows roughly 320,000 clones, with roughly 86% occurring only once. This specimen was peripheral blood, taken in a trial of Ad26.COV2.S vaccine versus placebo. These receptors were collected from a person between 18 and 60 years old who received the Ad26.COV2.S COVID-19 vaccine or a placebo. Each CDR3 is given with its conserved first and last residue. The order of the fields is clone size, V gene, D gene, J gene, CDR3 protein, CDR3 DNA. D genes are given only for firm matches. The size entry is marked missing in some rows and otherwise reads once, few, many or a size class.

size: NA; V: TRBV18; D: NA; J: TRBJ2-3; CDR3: CASSPPGAGFTDTQYF; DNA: TGTGCCAGCTCACCACCGGGAGCGGGCTTCACAGATACGCAGTATTTT
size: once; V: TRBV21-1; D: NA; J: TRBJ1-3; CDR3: CASSKDPGNTIYF; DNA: TGTGCCAGCAGCAAAGACCCCGGAAACACCATATATTTT
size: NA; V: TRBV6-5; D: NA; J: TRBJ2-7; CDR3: CATRYEQGLEQYF; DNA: TGTGCCACCCGGTATGAGCAGGGTTTAGAGCAGTACTTC
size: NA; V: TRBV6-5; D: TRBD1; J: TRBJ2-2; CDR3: CASAGGTGELFF; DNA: TGTGCCAGTGCAGGGGGCACCGGGGAGCTGTTTTTT
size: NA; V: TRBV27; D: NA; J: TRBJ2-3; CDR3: CASTKGAGLGTDTQYF; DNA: TGTGCCAGCACCAAAGGAGCAGGGCTGGGCACAGATACGCAGTATTTT
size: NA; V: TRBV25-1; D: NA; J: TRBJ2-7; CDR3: CASSERGLPYEQYF; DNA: TGTGCCAGCAGTGAGCGGGGGCTCCCCTACGAGCAGTACTTC
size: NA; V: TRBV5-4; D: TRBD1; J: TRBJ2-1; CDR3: CASSPGTGPYNEQFF; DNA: TGTGCCAGCAGTCCCGGGACAGGGCCCTACAATGAGCAGTTCTTC
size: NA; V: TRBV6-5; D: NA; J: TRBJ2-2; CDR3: CASKEAGNTGELFF; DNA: TGTGCCAGCAAGGAGGCTGGGAACACCGGGGAGCTGTTTTTT
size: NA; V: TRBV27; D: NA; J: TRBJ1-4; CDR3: CASSPGTWREPHTNEKLFF; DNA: TGTGCCAGCAGTCCTGGGACATGGCGGGAACCCCACACTAATGAAAAACTGTTTTTT
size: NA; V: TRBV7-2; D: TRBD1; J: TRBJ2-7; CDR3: CASSLPRTGVYEQYF; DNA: TGTGCCAGCAGCCTCCCGCGGACAGGGGTATACGAGCAGTACTTC
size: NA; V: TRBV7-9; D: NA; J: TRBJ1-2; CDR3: CASSLLQAVDDLRF; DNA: TGTGCCAGCAGCTTACTGCAGGCAGTGGACGACCTGAGATTC
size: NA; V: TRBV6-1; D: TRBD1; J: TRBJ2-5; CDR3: CASRGGFLETQYF; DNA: TGTGCCAGCAGAGGGGGCTTTTTAGAGACCCAGTACTTC
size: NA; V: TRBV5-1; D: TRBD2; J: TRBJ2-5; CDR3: CASSLEVGGVETQYF; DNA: TGCGCCAGCAGCTTGGAGGTCGGGGGGGTTGAGACCCAGTACTTC
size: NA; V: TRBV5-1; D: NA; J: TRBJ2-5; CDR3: CASSLERGMRETQYF; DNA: TGCGCCAGCAGCTTGGAACGGGGAATGAGAGAGACCCAGTACTTC
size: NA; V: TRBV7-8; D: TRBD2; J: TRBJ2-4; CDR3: CASSSRLAARGIQYF; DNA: TGTGCCAGCAGCTCGCGACTAGCGGCACGAGGCATTCAGTACTTC
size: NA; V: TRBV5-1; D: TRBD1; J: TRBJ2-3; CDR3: CASRAGTGPTDTQYF; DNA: TGCGCCAGCAGGGCAGGGACAGGGCCCACAGATACGCAGTATTTT
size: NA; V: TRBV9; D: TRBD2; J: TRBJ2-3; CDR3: CASSVDSAGASTDTQYF; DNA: TGTGCCAGCAGCGTAGATTCCGCGGGAGCTAGCACAGATACGCAGTATTTT
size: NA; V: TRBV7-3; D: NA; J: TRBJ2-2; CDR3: CASSLGATGELFF; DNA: TGTGCCAGCAGCTTAGGAGCCACCGGGGAGCTGTTTTTT
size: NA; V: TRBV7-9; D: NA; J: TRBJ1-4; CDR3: CASSPGALTNEKLFF; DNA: TGTGCCAGCAGCCCCGGGGCCCTCACTAATGAAAAACTGTTTTTT
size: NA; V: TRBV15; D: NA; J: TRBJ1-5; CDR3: CATSGGYSNQPQHF; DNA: TGTGCCACCAGCGGGGGCTATAGCAATCAGCCCCAGCATTTT
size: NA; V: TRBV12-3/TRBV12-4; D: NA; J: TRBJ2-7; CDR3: CASSPVGQVEQYF; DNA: TGTGCCAGCAGCCCCGTTGGGCAGGTCGAGCAGTACTTC
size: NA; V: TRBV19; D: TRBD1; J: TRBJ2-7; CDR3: CASSMVRTGNSYEQYF; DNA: TGTGCCAGTAGTATGGTGAGGACAGGCAACTCCTACGAGCAGTACTTC